This TCR beta chain was documented in a study of CD8+ T cells in alopecia areata. Study-level points and caveats: Only a single nonresponder existed, so baseline CD8+ expansion links stay unclear. In scalp and blood during tofacitinib, many expanded lesional clones persisted. Between patients, shared TCR sequences were less clear than in mice. This was possibly due in part to HLA diversity in the patient population. Researchers report lesional scalp, most notably alopecia totalis/universalis, outstripped normal scalp in clonality.

Treatment here: oral pan-JAK inhibitor, 5-10 mg twice daily. With respect to this clone: What it recognizes is unknown.

Extracted RNA was reverse transcribed, and the resulting cDNA served as sequencing template. Using immunoSEQ multiplex PCR, the repertoire was profiled, and TCRdb retains in-frame clones only, with some absent. Altogether some 180,000 clones are present, about 48% being singletons, with the ten largest covering 10% to 13%. This TCR derives from a human donor with alopecia areata. This specimen consisted of CD8+ T cells sorted from blood, obtained at week 24, from a patient treated with tofacitinib.

The CDR3 sequence: CASSFLGVDRGLMNTEAFF. Here the CDR3 DNA reads TGCGCCAGCAGCTTCCTAGGTGTGGACAGGGGACTAATGAACACTGAAGCTTTCTTT. The chain has TRBV5-1 and TRBJ1-1; TRBD1 aligns across 9 bases. CDR3 length equals 19 residues. V lost 2 bases, J lost 0 bases, and 14 bases stayed unmatched. Looked up from germline, CDR1 is SGHRS and CDR2 is YFSETQ.